A selection of T cell receptor beta chains follows, all from one sample in a study of PD-L1 blockade in urothelial cancer. Assay: immunoSEQ multiplex PCR; the TCRdb copy retains only in-frame clones and omits some. This table has just over 40,000 clones, around 84% appearing once. The sequenced sample was PBMCs, obtained around atezolizumab (anti-PD-L1) treatment. The receptors come from a man aged 70 or older with urothelial cancer. Both conserved end residues are part of each CDR3. A D gene is named only where the DNA matches it firmly. Rows may omit the clone size; those that give it use once, few, many or a size class.

V gene: TRBV18
CDR3 length: 14
clone size: NA
D gene: NA
J gene: TRBJ2-3
CDR3 protein: CASSPQTKRDTQYF
CDR3 DNA: TGTGCCAGCTCACCGCAAACTAAACGGGATACGCAGTATTTT

V gene: TRBV18
CDR3 length: 15
clone size: NA
D gene: NA
J gene: TRBJ2-4
CDR3 protein: CASSLQTEAKNIQYF
CDR3 DNA: TGTGCCAGCTCTCTGCAGACAGAAGCCAAAAACATTCAGTACTTC

V gene: TRBV4-1
CDR3 length: 14
clone size: NA
D gene: TRBD2
J gene: TRBJ2-3
CDR3 protein: CASSQPGLADTQYF
CDR3 DNA: TGCGCCAGCAGCCAACCAGGACTAGCAGATACGCAGTATTTT

V gene: TRBV30
CDR3 length: 15
clone size: NA
D gene: TRBD2
J gene: TRBJ2-1
CDR3 protein: CAWSGIAGGDNEQFF
CDR3 DNA: TGTGCCTGGAGTGGGATAGCGGGAGGAGACAATGAGCAGTTCTTC

V gene: TRBV11-2
CDR3 length: 14
clone size: NA
D gene: TRBD2
J gene: TRBJ2-7
CDR3 protein: CASSWGLGSYEQYF
CDR3 DNA: TGTGCCAGCAGCTGGGGACTAGGCTCCTACGAGCAGTACTTC

V gene: TRBV30
CDR3 length: 14
clone size: NA
D gene: TRBD2
J gene: TRBJ2-1
CDR3 protein: CAGDGLAGGGLRFF
CDR3 DNA: TGTGCCGGAGACGGACTAGCGGGGGGAGGGCTACGGTTCTTC

V gene: TRBV20-1
CDR3 length: 11
clone size: NA
D gene: TRBD2
J gene: TRBJ2-7
CDR3 protein: CSAEMGEGQYF
CDR3 DNA: TGCAGTGCCGAAATGGGGGAGGGGCAGTACTTC

V gene: TRBV28
CDR3 length: 13
clone size: NA
D gene: NA
J gene: TRBJ1-2
CDR3 protein: CASRTPGQRDYTF
CDR3 DNA: TGTGCCAGCAGGACTCCGGGACAACGGGACTACACCTTC

V gene: TRBV7-9
CDR3 length: 15
clone size: once
D gene: TRBD1
J gene: TRBJ1-2
CDR3 protein: CASSLAGTGTYGYTF
CDR3 DNA: TGTGCCAGCAGCTTAGCGGGGACAGGGACCTATGGCTACACCTTC

V gene: TRBV7-9
CDR3 length: 16
clone size: NA
D gene: NA
J gene: TRBJ2-4
CDR3 protein: CASSSSAGLAKNIQYF
CDR3 DNA: TGTGCCAGCAGCTCGTCGGCGGGTTTAGCCAAAAACATTCAGTACTTC

V gene: TRBV4-2
CDR3 length: 15
clone size: NA
D gene: NA
J gene: TRBJ1-5
CDR3 protein: CASSQDRQANQPQHF
CDR3 DNA: TGTGCCAGCAGCCAAGATCGGCAGGCCAATCAGCCCCAGCATTTT

V gene: TRBV6-5
CDR3 length: 11
clone size: NA
D gene: NA
J gene: TRBJ1-2
CDR3 protein: CASSSARGYTF
CDR3 DNA: TGTGCCAGCAGTTCCGCTAGGGGCTACACCTTC

V gene: TRBV6-1
CDR3 length: 15
clone size: NA
D gene: TRBD2
J gene: TRBJ2-1
CDR3 protein: CASSETGGRFDEQFF
CDR3 DNA: TGTGCCAGCAGTGAAACGGGCGGGAGGTTCGATGAGCAGTTCTTC

V gene: TRBV4-1
CDR3 length: 15
clone size: NA
D gene: TRBD2
J gene: TRBJ2-5
CDR3 protein: CASSWKGLAEETQYF
CDR3 DNA: TGCGCCAGCAGCTGGAAGGGACTAGCGGAAGAGACCCAGTACTTC

V gene: TRBV21-1
CDR3 length: 16
clone size: NA
D gene: NA
J gene: TRBJ2-7
CDR3 protein: CASRTLNPGTPYEQYF
CDR3 DNA: TGTGCCAGCAGAACCCTCAATCCCGGGACTCCCTACGAGCAGTACTTC

V gene: TRBV19
CDR3 length: 14
clone size: NA
D gene: NA
J gene: TRBJ1-2
CDR3 protein: CASSPSGTHLGYTF
CDR3 DNA: TGTGCCAGTAGCCCCTCCGGGACTCATCTGGGCTACACCTTC

V gene: TRBV10-3
CDR3 length: 12
clone size: NA
D gene: TRBD1
J gene: TRBJ1-1
CDR3 protein: CAISDRAAEAFF
CDR3 DNA: TGTGCCATCAGCGACAGGGCCGCTGAAGCTTTCTTT

V gene: TRBV4-1
CDR3 length: 16
clone size: NA
D gene: TRBD2
J gene: TRBJ2-1
CDR3 protein: CASSQVLALSYNEQFF
CDR3 DNA: TGCGCCAGCAGCCAGGTACTAGCGCTCTCCTACAATGAGCAGTTCTTC

V gene: TRBV6-5
CDR3 length: 12
clone size: NA
D gene: NA
J gene: TRBJ2-2
CDR3 protein: CASKKGTGELFF
CDR3 DNA: TGTGCCAGCAAGAAGGGGACCGGGGAGCTGTTTTTT

V gene: TRBV19
CDR3 length: 15
clone size: NA
D gene: NA
J gene: TRBJ2-7
CDR3 protein: CASSEDAAARGEQYF
CDR3 DNA: TGTGCCAGTAGTGAGGACGCGGCGGCTCGGGGCGAGCAGTACTTC